This TCR beta chain was documented in a study of cytotoxic CD8 clonotypes in ibrutinib-treated CLL. Study context: Under twelve relapsed/refractory, 15 treatment-naive; roughly 17 IGHV unmutated. The sample average was approximately 250,000 productive templates and 90,000 to 95,000 productive rearrangements. Study-wide results and limits: Contraction or stability on treatment characterized the public clonotypes, which were uncommon. Sustained-remission patients were sampled at different times than progressing patients were.

Libraries were prepared by immunoSEQ multiplex PCR; TCRdb keeps only in-frame clonotypes and omits some of them. This table holds 150,000 or so clones, approximately 83% found once. Note on this clone: Its antigen is not identified.

The CDR3 is 16 residues long. Germline V gene sequence: CDR1 SGHTA, CDR2 FQGNSA. The V and J ends lost 5 bases and 2 bases, in that order; junction bases with no gene match: 12. This sample comprised PBMCs, obtained after 24 months of ibrutinib treatment. This sequence was found in a human donor with chronic lymphocytic leukemia. The chain carries TRBV7-2 and TRBJ2-7; 7 positions agree with TRBD1. The CDR3 coding sequence is TGTGCCAGCAGCATCACACCGGGACAGAGCGCCTACGAGCAGTACTTC. Amino acids: CASSITPGQSAYEQYF.